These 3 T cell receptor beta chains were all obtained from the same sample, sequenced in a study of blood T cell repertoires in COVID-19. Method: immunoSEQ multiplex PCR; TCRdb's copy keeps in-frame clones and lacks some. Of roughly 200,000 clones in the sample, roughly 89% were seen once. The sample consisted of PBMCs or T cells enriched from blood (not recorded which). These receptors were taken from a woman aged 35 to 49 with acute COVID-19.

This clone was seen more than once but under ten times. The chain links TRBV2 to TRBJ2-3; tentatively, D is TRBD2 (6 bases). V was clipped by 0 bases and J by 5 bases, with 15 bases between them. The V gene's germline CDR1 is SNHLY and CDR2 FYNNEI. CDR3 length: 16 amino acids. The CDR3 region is CASSEAQASVRDTQYF. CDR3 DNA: TGTGCCAGCAGTGAAGCGCAGGCTAGCGTGAGAGATACGCAGTATTTT.

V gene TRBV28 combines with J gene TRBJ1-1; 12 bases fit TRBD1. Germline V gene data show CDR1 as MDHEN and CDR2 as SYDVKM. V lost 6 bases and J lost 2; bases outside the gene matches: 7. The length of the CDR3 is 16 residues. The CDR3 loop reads CASSLAGTGGNTEAFF. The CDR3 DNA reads TGTGCCAGCAGCCTAGCCGGGACAGGGGGCAACACTGAAGCTTTCTTT.

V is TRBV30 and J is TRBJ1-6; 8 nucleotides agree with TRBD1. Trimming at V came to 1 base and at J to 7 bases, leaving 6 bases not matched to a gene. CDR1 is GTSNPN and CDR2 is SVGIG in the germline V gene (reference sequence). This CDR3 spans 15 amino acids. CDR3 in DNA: TGTGCCTGGAGTGGAAACGGACAGGGAAATTCACCCCTCCACTTT. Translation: CAWSGNGQGNSPLHF.